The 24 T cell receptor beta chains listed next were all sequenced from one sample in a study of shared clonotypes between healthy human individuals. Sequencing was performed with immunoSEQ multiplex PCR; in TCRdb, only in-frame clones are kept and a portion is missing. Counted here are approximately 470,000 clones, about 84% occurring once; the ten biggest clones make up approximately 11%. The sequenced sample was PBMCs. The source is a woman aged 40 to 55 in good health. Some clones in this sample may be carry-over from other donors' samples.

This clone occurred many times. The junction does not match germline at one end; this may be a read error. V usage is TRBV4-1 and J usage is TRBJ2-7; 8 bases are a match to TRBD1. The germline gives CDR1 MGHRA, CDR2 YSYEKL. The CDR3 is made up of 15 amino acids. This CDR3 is CASSKEGTGLDEQYF. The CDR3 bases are TGCGCCAGCAGCAAAGAAGGGACAGGTCTCGACGAGCAGTACTTC.

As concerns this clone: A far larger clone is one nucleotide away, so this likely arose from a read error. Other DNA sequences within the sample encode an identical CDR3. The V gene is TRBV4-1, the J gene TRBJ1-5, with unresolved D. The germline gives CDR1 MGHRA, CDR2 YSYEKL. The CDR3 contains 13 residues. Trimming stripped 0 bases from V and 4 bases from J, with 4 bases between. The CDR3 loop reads CASSQDPNQPQHF. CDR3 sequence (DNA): TGCGCCAGCAGCCAAGACCCTAATCAGCCCCAGCATTTT.

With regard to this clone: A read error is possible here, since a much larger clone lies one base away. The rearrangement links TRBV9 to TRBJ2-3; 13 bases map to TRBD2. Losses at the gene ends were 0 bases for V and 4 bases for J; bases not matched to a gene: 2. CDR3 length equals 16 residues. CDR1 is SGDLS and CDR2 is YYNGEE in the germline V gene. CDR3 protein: CASSVGTSGSADTQYF. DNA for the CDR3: TGTGCCAGCAGCGTAGGGACTAGCGGGAGCGCAGATACGCAGTATTTT.

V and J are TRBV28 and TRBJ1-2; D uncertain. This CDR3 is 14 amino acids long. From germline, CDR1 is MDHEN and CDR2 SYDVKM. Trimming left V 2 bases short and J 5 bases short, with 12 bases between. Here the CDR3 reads CASSLGIGGYGYTF. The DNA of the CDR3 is TGTGCCAGCAGTTTAGGCATCGGAGGTTATGGCTACACCTTC.

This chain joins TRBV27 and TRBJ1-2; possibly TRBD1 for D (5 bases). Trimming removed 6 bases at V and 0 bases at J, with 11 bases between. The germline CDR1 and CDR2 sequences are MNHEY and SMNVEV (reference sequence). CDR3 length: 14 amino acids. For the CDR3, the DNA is TGTGCCAGCAGCAGCAGGGATACTAACTATGGCTACACCTTC. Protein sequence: CASSSRDTNYGYTF.

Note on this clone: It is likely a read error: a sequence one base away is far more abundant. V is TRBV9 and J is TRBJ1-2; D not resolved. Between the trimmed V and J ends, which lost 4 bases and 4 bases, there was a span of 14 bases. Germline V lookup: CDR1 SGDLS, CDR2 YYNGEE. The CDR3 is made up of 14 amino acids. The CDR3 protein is CASSTNRGSYGYTF. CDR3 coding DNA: TGTGCCAGCAGCACCAACCGAGGCAGCTATGGCTACACCTTC. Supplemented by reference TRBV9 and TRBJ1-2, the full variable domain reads DSGVTQTPKHLITATGQRVTLRCSPRSGDLSVYWYQQSLDQGLQFLIQYYNGEERAKGNILERFSAQQFPDLHSELNLSSLELGDSALYFCASSTNRGSYGYTFGSGTRLTVV.

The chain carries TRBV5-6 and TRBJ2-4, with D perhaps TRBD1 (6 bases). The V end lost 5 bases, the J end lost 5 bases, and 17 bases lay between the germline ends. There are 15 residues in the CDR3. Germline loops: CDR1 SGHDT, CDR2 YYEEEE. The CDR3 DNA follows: TGTGCCAGCAGTCACAGGGACGTCCTCCAAAACATTCAGTACTTC. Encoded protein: CASSHRDVLQNIQYF.

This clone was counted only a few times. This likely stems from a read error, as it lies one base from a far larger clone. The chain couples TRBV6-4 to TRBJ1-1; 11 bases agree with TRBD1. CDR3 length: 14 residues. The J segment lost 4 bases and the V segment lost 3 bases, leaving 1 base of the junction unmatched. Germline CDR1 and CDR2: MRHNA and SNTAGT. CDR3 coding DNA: TGTGCCAGCAGTGAAGGGACAGGGGGCACTGAAGCTTTCTTT. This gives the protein CASSEGTGGTEAFF.

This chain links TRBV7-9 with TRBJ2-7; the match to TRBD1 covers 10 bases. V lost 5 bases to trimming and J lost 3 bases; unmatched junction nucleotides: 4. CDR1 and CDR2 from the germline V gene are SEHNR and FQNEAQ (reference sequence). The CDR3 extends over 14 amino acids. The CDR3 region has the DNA TGTGCCAGCAGCCAGGGACAGGGGAGCTACGAGCAGTACTTC. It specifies CASSQGQGSYEQYF.

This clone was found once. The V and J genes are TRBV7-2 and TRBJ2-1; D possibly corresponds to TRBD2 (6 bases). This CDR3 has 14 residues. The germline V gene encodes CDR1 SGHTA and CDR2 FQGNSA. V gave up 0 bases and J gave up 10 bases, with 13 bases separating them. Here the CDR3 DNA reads TGTGCCAGCAGCTTAGCGCCTAGCGCCAGCGAGCAGTTCTTC. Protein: CASSLAPSASEQFF.

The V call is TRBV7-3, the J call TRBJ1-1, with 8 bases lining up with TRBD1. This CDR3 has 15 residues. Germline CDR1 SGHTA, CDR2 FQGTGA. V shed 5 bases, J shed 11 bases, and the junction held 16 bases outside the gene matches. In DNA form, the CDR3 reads TGTGCCAGCAGCCCAGAACCGGGACAGGCGGGGTGGGCTTTCTTT. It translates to CASSPEPGQAGWAFF.

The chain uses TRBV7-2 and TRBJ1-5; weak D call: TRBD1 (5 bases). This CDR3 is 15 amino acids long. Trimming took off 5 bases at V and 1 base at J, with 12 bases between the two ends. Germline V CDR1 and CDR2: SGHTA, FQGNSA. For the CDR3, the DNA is TGTGCCAGCAGCCCCCGTGGGGGGAGCAATCAGCCCCAGCATTTT. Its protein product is CASSPRGGSNQPQHF. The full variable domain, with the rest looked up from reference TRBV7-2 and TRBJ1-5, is GAGVSQSPSNKVTEKGKDVELRCDPISGHTALYWYRQSLGQGLEFLIYFQGNSAPDKSGLPSDRFSAERTGGSVSTLTIQRTQQEDSAVYLCASSPRGGSNQPQHFGDGTRLSIL.

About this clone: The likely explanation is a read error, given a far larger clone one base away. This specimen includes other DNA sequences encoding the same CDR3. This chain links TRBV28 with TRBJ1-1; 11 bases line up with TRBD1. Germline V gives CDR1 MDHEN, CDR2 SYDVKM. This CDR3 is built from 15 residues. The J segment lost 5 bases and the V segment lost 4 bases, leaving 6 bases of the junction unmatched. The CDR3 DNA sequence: TGTGCCAGCAGTTCAGGACAGGGGGCTAGGACTGAAGCTTTCTTT. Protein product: CASSSGQGARTEAFF.

This chain's CDR3 is CASSSGTGGIYEQYF. DNA of the CDR3: TGTGCCAGCAGCTCCGGGACAGGGGGGATCTACGAGCAGTACTTC. The chain combines TRBV11-2 with TRBJ2-7; 11 positions match TRBD1. After removal of 4 bases from V and 3 bases from J, the junction contained 5 bases not matched to a gene. CDR3 length: 15 residues. Germline V gene sequence: CDR1 SGHAT, CDR2 FQNNGV.

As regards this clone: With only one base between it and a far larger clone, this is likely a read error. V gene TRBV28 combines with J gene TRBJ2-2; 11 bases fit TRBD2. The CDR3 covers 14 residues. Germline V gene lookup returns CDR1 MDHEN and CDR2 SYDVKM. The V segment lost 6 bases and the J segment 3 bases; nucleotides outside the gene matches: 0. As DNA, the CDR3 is TGTGCCAGCAGACTAGCGGGAGACACCGGGGAGCTGTTTTTT. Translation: CASRLAGDTGELFF.

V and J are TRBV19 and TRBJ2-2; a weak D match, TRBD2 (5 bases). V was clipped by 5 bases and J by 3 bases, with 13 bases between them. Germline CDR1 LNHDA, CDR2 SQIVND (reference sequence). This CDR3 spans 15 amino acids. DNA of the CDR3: TGTGCCAGTAGTGTTGGCGGAGGATACACCGGGGAGCTGTTTTTT. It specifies CASSVGGGYTGELFF.

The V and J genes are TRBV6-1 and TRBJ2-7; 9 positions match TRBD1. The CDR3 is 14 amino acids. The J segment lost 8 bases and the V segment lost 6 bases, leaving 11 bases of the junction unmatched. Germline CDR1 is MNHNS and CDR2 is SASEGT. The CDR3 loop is CASRDPGQGWQQYF. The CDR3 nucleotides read TGTGCCAGCAGGGATCCGGGACAGGGTTGGCAGCAGTACTTC.

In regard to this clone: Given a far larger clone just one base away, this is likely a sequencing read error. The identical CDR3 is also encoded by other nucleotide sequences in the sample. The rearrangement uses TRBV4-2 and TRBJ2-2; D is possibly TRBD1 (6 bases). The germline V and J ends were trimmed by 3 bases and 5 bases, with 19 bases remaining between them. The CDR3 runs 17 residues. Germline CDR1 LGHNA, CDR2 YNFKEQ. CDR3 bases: TGTGCCAGCAGCCAGGCACAGGCAGGACAGAATACCGGGGAGCTGTTTTTT. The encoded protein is CASSQAQAGQNTGELFF.

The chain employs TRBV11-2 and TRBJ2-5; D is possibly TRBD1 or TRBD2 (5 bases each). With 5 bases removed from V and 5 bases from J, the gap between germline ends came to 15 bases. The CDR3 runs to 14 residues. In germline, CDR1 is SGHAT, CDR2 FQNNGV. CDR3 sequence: CASSPAGSGETQYF. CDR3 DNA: TGTGCCAGCAGCCCAGCAGGGTCGGGGGAGACCCAGTACTTC.

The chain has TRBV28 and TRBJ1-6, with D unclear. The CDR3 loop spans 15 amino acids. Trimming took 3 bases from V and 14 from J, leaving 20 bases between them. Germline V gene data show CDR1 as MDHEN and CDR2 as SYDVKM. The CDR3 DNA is TGTGCCAGCAGTTTCTGGATAGGGATAATTCCGGCCCTCCACTTT. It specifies CASSFWIGIIPALHF.

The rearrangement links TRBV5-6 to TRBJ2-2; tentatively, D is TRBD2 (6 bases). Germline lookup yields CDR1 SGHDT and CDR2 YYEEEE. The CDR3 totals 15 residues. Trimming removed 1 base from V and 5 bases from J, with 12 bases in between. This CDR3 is CASSLFGRGTGELFF. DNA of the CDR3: TGTGCCAGCAGCTTGTTCGGGAGAGGGACCGGGGAGCTGTTTTTT.

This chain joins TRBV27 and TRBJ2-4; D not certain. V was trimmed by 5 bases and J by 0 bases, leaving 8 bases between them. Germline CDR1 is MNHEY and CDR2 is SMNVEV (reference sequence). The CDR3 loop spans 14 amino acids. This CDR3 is CASSGSGAKNIQYF. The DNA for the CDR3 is TGTGCCAGCAGTGGGTCCGGAGCCAAAAACATTCAGTACTTC.

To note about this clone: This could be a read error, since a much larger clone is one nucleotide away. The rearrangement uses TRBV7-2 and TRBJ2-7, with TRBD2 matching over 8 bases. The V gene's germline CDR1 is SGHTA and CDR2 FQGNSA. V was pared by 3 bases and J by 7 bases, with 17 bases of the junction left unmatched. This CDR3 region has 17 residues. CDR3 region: CASSFVATGGGQGEQYF. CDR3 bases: TGTGCCAGCAGCTTCGTGGCTACGGGCGGGGGGCAAGGGGAGCAGTACTTC.

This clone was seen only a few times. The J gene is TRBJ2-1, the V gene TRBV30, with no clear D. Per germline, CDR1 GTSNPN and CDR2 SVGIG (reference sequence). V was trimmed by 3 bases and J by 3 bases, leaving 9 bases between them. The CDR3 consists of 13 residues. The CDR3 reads CAWSSGYYNEQFF. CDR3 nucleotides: TGTGCCTGGAGCTCGGGCTACTACAATGAGCAGTTCTTC.